The rows below give T cell receptor beta chains drawn from one sample of a study of cytomegalovirus exposure and HLA in healthy donors. This table comes from immunoSEQ multiplex PCR, and its TCRdb copy is limited to in-frame clones, with some not included. The table includes 100,000 or so clones, approximately 72% detected once. The sequenced sample consisted of PBMCs. These receptors originate from a man younger than 45 in good health and CMV-seropositive. The CDR3 runs from the conserved cysteine through the conserved F or W. Fields, in order: J gene, D gene, clone size, V gene, CDR3 DNA, CDR3 protein. D genes are given only for firm matches. A clone size is listed for some rows: how often the clone was seen (once, few, many), or a class if it is expanded.

TRBJ2-7 - once TRBV9 TGTGCCAGCAGCGTAAGCGGAGGCGGCGAGCAGTACTTC CASSVSGGGEQYF
TRBJ2-7 - - TRBV14 TGTGCCAGCAGCCAATGGGTTGCTGGGAGCTCCTACGAGCAGTACTTC CASSQWVAGSSYEQYF
TRBJ1-1 TRBD1 - TRBV7-9 TGTGCCAGCAGCCTCCGACAGGGCGGAACTGAAGCTTTCTTT CASSLRQGGTEAFF
TRBJ1-4 - - TRBV5-1 TGCGCCAGCAGCCCTCTTGCAACTAATGAAAAACTGTTTTTT CASSPLATNEKLFF
TRBJ1-5 - - TRBV15 TGTGCCACCAGCAGGAGCAGGATGCAGCCCCAGCATTTT CATSRSRMQPQHF
TRBJ2-2 TRBD1 - TRBV4-2 TGTGCCAGCAGCCTACAGGGGTACGGGGAGCTGTTTTTT CASSLQGYGELFF
TRBJ2-5 - - TRBV20-1 TGCAGTGCTAGAGATATCGGGGGGCCAAACTTC CSARDIGGPNF
TRBJ2-1 - - TRBV4-2 TGTGCCAGCAGCCAAGAACCGACGGGTTACAATGAGCAGTTCTTC CASSQEPTGYNEQFF
TRBJ2-1 TRBD1 medium-sized TRBV7-3 TGTGCCAGCAGCTCGACAGGGGTCAATGAGCAGTTCTTC CASSSTGVNEQFF
TRBJ2-5 - - TRBV7-2 TGTGCCAGCAGCTTGCCGGGGATGGAGACCCAGTACTTC CASSLPGMETQYF
TRBJ1-5 - - TRBV29-1 TGCAGCGTTGGAGGGGAGGGCAATCAGCCCCAGCATTTT CSVGGEGNQPQHF
TRBJ1-2 TRBD1 - TRBV14 TGTGCCAGCAGCCCCGGACAGGTCTATGGCTACACCTTC CASSPGQVYGYTF
TRBJ1-2 - - TRBV18 TGTGCCAGCTCACCGGACAGACCTTATGGCTACACCTTC CASSPDRPYGYTF
TRBJ2-3 TRBD2 once TRBV7-3 TGTGCCAGCAGCTCGGGACTAGCGGGGTGGGGGGATACGCAGTATTTT CASSSGLAGWGDTQYF
TRBJ2-5 - - TRBV5-4 TGTGCCAGCAGCTTGGCCGTGGCCGGGGTCCGGGGGGAGACCCAGTACTTC CASSLAVAGVRGETQYF